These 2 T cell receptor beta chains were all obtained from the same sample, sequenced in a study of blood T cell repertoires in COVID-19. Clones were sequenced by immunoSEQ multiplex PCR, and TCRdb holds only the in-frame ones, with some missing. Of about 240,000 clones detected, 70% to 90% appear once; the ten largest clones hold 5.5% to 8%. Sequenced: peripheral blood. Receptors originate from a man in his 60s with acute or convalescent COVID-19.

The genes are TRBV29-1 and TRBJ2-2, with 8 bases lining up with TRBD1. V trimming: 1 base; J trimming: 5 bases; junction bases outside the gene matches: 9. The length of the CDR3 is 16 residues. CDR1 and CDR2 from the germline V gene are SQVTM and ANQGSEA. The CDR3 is CSVEGRRQGRTGELFF. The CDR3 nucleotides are TGCAGCGTTGAAGGACGGAGACAGGGGAGGACCGGGGAGCTGTTTTTT.

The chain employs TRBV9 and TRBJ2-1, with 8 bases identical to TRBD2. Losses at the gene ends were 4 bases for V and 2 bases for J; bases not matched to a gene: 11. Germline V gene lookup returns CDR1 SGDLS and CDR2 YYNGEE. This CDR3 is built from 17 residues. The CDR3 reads CASSSTLSSGTYNEQFF. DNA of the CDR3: TGTGCCAGCAGCTCCACTTTGAGTAGCGGGACCTACAATGAGCAGTTCTTC.